The rows below give T cell receptor beta chains drawn from one sample of a study of blood T cell repertoires in COVID-19. Generated by immunoSEQ multiplex PCR, the TCRdb table keeps only in-frame clones and is missing some. This table has under 350,000 clones, 89% appearing once. Sample: PBMCs or T cells enriched from blood (not recorded which). The receptors originated from a woman between 40 and 55 years old who had recovered from COVID-19. The CDR3 runs from the conserved cysteine through the conserved F or W. The D gene is left open where the match is weak. Clone size is given for some rows only: seen once, a few or many times, or a class if the clone is expanded.

TRBD2	TRBJ2-7	14	TRBV5-4	NA	CASSPTGGSYEQYF	TGTGCCAGCAGCCCCACGGGGGGCTCCTACGAGCAGTACTTC
NA	TRBJ1-2	14	TRBV4-3	once	CASSQRGGNYGYTF	TGCGCCAGCAGTCAAAGAGGTGGCAACTATGGCTACACCTTC
NA	TRBJ2-3	13	TRBV7-2	NA	CASSEDRSDTQYF	TGTGCCAGCAGCGAGGACAGATCAGATACGCAGTATTTT
NA	TRBJ1-1	12	TRBV3-1/TRBV3-2	NA	CASSQNRVEAFF	TGTGCCAGCAGCCAGAACAGGGTTGAAGCTTTCTTT
NA	TRBJ1-1	17	TRBV27	NA	CASSPSPVLRLNTEAFF	TGTGCCAGCAGTCCTAGCCCTGTTTTAAGATTGAACACTGAAGCTTTCTTT
TRBD1	TRBJ1-1	15	TRBV4-3	NA	CASSHLGQGDTEAFF	TGCGCCAGCAGCCACCTCGGACAGGGGGACACTGAAGCTTTCTTT
TRBD1	TRBJ1-1	15	TRBV13	NA	CASSLGQGFDTEAFF	TGTGCCAGCAGCCTCGGACAGGGGTTCGACACTGAAGCTTTCTTT
NA	TRBJ1-2	14	TRBV5-1	NA	CASSPEGGGDGYTF	TGCGCCAGCAGCCCTGAGGGCGGTGGAGATGGCTACACCTTC
TRBD2	TRBJ2-7	15	TRBV5-4	NA	CASSFASGVSYEQYF	TGTGCCAGCAGCTTTGCTAGCGGGGTATCCTACGAGCAGTACTTC
TRBD2	TRBJ2-7	13	TRBV2	NA	CASCPTSGYEQYF	TGTGCCAGCTGTCCGACTAGCGGCTACGAGCAGTACTTC